This T cell receptor (beta chain) was profiled in a study of blood T cell repertoires in COVID-19. Study summary: COVID-19 samples from acute and convalescent phases originated in the United States, Italy and Spain.

Assay used: immunoSEQ multiplex PCR; TCRdb lists only in-frame clones, some missing. This sample yields 35,000 to 45,000 clones, of which around 85% are seen a single time; less than 4.5% belongs to the top ten. This clone was seen once. Trimming took 4 bases from V and 5 from J; bases not matched to a gene: 11. The CDR3 has 15 amino acids. The V gene's germline CDR1 is GTSNPN and CDR2 SVGIG (reference sequence). The chain carries TRBV30 and TRBJ2-5; 9 positions match TRBD2. The sequenced sample was peripheral blood. This receptor was identified in a man aged 60 to 69 with acute or convalescent COVID-19. CDR3 coding DNA: TGTGCCTGGACTACGGGACTAGCCGGAGGGGAGACCCAGTACTTC. This codes for CAWTTGLAGGETQYF.